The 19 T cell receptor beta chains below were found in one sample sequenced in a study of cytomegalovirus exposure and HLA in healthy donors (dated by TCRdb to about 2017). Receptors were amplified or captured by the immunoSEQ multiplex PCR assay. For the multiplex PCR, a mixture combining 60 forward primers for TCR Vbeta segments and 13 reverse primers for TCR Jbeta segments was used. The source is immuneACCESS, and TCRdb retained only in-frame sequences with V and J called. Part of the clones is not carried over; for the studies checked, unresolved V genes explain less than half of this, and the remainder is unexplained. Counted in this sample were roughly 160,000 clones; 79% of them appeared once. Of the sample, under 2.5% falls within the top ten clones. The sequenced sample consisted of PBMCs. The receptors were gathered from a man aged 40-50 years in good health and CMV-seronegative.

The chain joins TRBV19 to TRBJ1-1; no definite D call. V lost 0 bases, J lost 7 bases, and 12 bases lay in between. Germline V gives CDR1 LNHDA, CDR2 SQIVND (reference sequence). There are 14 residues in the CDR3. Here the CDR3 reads CASSIDQLAGEAFF. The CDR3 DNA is TGTGCCAGTAGTATAGATCAGTTAGCGGGTGAAGCTTTCTTT.

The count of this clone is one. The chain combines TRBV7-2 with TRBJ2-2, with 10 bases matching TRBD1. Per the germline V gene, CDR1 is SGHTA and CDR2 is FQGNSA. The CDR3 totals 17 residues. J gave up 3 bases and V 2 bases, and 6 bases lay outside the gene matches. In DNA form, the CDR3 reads TGTGCCAGCAGCTTATACGACAGGGGGCTTGACACCGGGGAGCTGTTTTTT. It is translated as CASSLYDRGLDTGELFF.

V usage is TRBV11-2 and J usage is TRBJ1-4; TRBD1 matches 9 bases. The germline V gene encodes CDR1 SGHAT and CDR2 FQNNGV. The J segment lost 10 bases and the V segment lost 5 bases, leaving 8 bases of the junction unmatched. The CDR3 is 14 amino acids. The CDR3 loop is CASSVQGAIGKLFF. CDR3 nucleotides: TGTGCCAGCAGCGTACAGGGGGCGATAGGAAAACTGTTTTTT.

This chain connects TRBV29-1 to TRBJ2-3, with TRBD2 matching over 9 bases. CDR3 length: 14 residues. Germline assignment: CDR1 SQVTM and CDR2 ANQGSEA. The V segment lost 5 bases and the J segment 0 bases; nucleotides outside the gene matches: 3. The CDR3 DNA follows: TGCAGCGTTATGCGGGAGGGGAGCACAGATACGCAGTATTTT. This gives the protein CSVMREGSTDTQYF.

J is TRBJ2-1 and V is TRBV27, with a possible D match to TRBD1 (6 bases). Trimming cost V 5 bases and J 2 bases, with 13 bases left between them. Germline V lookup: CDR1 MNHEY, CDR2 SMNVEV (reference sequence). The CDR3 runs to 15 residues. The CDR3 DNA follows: TGTGCCAGCAGTCCTTCGGACAGAACCTACAATGAGCAGTTCTTC. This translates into CASSPSDRTYNEQFF.

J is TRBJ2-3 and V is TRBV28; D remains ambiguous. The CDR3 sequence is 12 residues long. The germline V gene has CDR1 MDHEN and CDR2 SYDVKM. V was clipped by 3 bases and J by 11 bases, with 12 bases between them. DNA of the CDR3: TGTGCCAGCAGTTTCGCCCTTAGAGTGCAGTATTTT. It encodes CASSFALRVQYF.

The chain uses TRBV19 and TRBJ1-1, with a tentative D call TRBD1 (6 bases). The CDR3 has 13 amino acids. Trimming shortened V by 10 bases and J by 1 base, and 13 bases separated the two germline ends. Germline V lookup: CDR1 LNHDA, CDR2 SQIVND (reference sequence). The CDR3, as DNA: TGTGCCACCCAAACGACAGGGAACACTGAAGCTTTCTTT. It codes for CATQTTGNTEAFF.

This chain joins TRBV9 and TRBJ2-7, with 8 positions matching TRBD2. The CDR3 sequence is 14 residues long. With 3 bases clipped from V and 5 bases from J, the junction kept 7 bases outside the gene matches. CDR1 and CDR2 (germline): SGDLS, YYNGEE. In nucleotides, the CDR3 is TGTGCCAGCAGCGCGGGGCTTAGCGGGAACGAGCAGTACTTC. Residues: CASSAGLSGNEQYF.

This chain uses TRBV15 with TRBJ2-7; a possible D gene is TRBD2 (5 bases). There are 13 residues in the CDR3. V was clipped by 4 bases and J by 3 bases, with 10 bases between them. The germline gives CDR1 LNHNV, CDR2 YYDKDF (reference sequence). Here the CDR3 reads CATSNNGLYEQYF. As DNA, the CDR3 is TGTGCCACCAGCAACAACGGACTCTACGAGCAGTACTTC.

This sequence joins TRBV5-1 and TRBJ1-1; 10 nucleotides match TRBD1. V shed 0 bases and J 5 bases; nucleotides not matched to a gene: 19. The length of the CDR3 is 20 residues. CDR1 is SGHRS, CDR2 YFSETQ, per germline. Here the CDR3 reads CASSLATSPRTGGGITEAFF. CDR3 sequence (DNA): TGCGCCAGCAGCTTGGCCACCTCCCCCAGGACAGGGGGGGGAATAACTGAAGCTTTCTTT.

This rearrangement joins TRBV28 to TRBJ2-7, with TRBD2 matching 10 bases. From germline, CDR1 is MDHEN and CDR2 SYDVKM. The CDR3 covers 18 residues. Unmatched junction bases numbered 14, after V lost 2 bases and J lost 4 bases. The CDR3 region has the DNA TGTGCCAGCAGTTTACCAGCGGGAGGGTCCTCCCATGGGTACGAGCAGTACTTC. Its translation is CASSLPAGGSSHGYEQYF. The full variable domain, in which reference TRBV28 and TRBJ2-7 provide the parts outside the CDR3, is DVKVTQSSRYLVKRTGEKVFLECVQDMDHENMFWYRQDPGLGLRLIYFSYDVKMKEKGDIPEGYSVSREKKERFSLILESASTNQTSMYLCASSLPAGGSSHGYEQYFGPGTRLTVT.

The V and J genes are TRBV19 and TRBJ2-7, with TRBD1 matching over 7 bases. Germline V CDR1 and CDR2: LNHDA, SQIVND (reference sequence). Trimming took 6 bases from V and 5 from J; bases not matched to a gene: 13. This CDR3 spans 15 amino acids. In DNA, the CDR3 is TGTGCCAGTAGGACCGGGACAGCCGATCGCGACGAGCAGTACTTC. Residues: CASRTGTADRDEQYF.

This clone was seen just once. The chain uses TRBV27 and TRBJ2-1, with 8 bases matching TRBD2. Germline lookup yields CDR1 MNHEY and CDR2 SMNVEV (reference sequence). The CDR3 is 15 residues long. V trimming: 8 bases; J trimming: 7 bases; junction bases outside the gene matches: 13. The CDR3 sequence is CASGTRVGLWNEQFF. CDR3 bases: TGTGCCAGCGGGACTAGAGTCGGACTCTGGAATGAGCAGTTCTTC.

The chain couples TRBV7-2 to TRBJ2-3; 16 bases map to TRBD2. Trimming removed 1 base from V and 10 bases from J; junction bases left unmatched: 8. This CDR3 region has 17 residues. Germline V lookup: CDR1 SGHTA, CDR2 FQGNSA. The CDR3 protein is CASSLVPPGLAGGAQYF. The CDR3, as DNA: TGTGCCAGCAGCTTAGTCCCGCCGGGACTAGCGGGAGGGGCGCAGTATTTT. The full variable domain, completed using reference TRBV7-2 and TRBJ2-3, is GAGVSQSPSNKVTEKGKDVELRCDPISGHTALYWYRQSLGQGLEFLIYFQGNSAPDKSGLPSDRFSAERTGGSVSTLTIQRTQQEDSAVYLCASSLVPPGLAGGAQYFGPGTRLTVL.

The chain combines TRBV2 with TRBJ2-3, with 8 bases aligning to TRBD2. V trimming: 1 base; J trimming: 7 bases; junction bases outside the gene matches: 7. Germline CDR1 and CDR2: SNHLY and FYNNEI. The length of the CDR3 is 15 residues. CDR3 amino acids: CASSEEGTRRYTQYF. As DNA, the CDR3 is TGTGCCAGCAGTGAAGAGGGGACTAGGAGGTATACGCAGTATTTT.

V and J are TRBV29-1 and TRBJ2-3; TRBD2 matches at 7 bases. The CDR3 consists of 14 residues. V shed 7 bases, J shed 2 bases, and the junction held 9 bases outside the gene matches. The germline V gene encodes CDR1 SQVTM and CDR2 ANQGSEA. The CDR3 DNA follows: TGCAGCGCCGCCCGGGCGGGGGACACAGATACGCAGTATTTT. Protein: CSAARAGDTDTQYF.

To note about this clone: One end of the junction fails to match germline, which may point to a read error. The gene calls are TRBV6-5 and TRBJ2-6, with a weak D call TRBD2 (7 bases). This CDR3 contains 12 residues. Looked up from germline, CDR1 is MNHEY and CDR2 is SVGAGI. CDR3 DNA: TGTGCCAGTTCGGCGGGGGCCAACGGCCTGACTTTC. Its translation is CASSAGANGLTF.

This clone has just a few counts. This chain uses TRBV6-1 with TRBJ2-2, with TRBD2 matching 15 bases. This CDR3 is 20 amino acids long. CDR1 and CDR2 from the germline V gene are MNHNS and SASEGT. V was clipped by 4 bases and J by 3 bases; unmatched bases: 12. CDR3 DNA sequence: TGTGCCAGCAGTGCCGCCAGCGGACTAGCGGGAGGGCGCGACACCGGGGAGCTGTTTTTT. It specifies CASSAASGLAGGRDTGELFF.

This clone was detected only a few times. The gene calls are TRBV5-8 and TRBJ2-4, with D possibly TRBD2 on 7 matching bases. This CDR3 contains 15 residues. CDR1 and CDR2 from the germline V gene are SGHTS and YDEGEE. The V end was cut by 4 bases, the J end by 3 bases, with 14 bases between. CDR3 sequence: CASSERGGDKNIQYF. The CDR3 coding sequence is TGTGCCAGCAGCGAAAGAGGGGGGGACAAAAACATTCAGTACTTC.